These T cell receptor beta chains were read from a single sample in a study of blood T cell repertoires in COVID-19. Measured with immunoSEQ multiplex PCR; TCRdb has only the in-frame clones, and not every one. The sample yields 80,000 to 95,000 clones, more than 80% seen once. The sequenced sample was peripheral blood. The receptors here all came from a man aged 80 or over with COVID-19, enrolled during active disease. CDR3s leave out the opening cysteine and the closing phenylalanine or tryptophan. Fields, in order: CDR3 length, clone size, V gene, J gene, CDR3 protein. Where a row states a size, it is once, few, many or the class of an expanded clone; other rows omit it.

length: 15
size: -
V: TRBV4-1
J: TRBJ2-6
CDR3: ASSSEVGEAGANVLT

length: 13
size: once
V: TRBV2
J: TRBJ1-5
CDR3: ASSEGGGARQPQH

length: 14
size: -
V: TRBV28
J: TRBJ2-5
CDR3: ASSRGTPVIPGTQY

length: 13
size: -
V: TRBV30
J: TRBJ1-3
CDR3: AWSPHASSGNTIY

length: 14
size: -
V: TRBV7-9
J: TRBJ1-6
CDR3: ASSYLRGLGNSPLH

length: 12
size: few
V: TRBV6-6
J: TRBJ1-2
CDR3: ASSYGEGAYGYT

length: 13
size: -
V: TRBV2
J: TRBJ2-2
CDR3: ASSATRGNTGELF

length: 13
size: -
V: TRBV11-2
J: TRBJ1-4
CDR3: ASSLAGQPNEKLF

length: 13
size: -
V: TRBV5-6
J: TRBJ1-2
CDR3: ASSLVSGEVSGYT

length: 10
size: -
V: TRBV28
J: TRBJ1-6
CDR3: AALSSNSPLH

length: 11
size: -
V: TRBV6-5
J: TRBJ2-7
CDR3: ASSFQPGYEQY

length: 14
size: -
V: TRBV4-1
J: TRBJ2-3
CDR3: ASSQQLEGGTDTQY

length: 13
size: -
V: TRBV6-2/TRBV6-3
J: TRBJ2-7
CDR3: ASSYSSRGSYEQY

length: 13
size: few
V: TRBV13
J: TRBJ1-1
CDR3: ASSPQGVGDTEAF

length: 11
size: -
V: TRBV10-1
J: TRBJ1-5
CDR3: ASSDRQNQPQH

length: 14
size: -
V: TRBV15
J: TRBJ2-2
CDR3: ATSRDGRLSTGELF

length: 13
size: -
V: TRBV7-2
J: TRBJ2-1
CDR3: ASSWLAGGPNEQF

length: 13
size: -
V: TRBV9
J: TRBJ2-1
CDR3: ASSVGASDYNEQF

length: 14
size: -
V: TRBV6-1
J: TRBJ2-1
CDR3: ASSEAFPPRSNEQF

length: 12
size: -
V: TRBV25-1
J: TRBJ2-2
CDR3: ASSPQGLTGELF

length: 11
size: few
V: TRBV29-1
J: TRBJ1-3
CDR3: SVEQGAGNTIY

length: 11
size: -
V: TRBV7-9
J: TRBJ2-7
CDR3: ASSQGLAYEQY

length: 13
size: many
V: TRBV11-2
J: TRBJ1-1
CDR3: ASSFRDRVNTEAF

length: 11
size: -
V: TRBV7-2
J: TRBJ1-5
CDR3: ASSPNSNQPQH

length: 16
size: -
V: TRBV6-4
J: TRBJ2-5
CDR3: ASSDSLWPGQGQETQY

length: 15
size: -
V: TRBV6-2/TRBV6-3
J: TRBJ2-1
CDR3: ASSYSGGGRRYNEQF

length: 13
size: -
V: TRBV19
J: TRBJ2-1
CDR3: ASSIYGGTYNEQF

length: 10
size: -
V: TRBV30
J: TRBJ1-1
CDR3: AWNRVGTEAF

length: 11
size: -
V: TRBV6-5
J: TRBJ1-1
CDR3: ASSQRHSTEAF

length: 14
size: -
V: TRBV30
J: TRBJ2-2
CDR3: AWSVKGQGYSGELF

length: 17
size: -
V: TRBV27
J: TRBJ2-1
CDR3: ASSLGLAGGPRSYNEQF

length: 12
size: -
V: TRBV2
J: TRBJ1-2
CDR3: ASRVGLDSYGYT

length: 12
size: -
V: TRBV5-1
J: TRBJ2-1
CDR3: ASSLGRAGNEQF

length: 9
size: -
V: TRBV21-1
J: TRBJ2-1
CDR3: ASKRENEQF

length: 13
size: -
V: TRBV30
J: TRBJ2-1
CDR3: AWSVRGTSYNEQF

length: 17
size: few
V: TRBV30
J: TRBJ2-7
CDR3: AWSPILLASTLKGYEQY

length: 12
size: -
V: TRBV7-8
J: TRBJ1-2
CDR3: ASSLGGIVYGYT

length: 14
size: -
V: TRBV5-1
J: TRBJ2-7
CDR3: ASSLSWDRVSYEQY

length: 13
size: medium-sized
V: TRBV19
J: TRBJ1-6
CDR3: ASSSYRGQDSPLH

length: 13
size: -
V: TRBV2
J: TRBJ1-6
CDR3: ASSAWQGANSPLH

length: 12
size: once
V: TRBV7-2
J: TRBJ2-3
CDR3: ASTGTGITDTQY

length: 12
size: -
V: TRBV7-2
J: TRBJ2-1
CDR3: ASSPQGAGNEQF

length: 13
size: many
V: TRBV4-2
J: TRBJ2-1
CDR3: ASSQDRDLIDEQF

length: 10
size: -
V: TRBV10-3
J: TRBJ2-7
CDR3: AINEGGLEQY

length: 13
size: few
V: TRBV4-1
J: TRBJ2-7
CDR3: ASSQDFPGRDEQY

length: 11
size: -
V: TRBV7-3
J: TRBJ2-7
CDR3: ASSLQGGYEQY

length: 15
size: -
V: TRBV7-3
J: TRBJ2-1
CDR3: ASSSSGREGHYNEQF

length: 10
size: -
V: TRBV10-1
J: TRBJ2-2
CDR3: ASSSQTGELF

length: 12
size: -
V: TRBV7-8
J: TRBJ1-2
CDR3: ASSPGQGPYGYT

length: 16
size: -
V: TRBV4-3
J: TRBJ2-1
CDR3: ASSQEMTLAGGVNEQF

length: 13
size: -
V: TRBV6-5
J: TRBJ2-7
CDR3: ASRPSGRGSYEQY

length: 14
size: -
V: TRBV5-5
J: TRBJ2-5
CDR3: ASSLGVGLALETQY

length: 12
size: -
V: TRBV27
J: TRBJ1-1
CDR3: ASRPIEVFTEAF

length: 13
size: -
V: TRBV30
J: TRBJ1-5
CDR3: AWSATPAGYQPQH